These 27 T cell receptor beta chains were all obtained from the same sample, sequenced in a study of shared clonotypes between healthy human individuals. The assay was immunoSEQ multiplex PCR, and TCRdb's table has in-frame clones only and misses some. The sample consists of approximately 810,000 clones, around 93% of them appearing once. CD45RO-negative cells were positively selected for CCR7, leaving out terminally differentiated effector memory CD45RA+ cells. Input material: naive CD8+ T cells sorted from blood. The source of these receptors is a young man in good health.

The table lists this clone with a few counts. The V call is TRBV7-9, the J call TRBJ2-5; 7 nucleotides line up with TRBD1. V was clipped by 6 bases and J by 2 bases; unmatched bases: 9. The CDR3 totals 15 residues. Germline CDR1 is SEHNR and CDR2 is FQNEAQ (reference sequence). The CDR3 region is CASSLNRDRQETQYF. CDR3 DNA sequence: TGTGCCAGCAGTCTAAACAGGGACAGACAAGAGACCCAGTACTTC.

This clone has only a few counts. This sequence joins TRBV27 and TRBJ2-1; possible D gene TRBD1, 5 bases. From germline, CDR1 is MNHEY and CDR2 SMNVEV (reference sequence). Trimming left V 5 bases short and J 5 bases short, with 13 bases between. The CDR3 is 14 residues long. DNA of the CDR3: TGTGCCAGCAGTCCCGACAGCTACCACAATGAGCAGTTCTTC. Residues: CASSPDSYHNEQFF.

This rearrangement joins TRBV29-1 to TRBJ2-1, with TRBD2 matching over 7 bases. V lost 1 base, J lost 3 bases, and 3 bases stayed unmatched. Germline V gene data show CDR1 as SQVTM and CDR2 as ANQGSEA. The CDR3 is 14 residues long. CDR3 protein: CSVEAGGSYNEQFF. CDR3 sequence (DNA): TGCAGCGTTGAAGCGGGCGGGAGCTACAATGAGCAGTTCTTC.

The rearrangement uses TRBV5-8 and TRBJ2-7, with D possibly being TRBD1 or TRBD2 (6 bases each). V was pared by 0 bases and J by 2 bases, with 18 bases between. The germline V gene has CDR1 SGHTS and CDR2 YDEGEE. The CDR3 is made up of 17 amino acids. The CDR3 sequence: CASSLDSLKRGAYEQYF. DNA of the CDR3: TGTGCCAGCAGCTTGGACTCCCTTAAGAGGGGGGCCTACGAGCAGTACTTC. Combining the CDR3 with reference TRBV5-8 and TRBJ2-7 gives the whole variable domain EAGVTQSPTHLIKTRGQQATLRCSPISGHTSVYWYQQALGLGLQFLLWYDEGEERNRGNFPPRFSGRQFPNYSSELNVNALELEDSALYLCASSLDSLKRGAYEQYFGPGTRLTVT.

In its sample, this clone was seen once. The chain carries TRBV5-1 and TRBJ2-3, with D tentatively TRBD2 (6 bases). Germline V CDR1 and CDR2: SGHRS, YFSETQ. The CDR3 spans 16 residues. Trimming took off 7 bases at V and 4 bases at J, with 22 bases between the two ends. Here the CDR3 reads CASDLSGPTSPDTQYF. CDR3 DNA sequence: TGCGCCAGCGACCTTAGCGGCCCTACAAGCCCAGATACGCAGTATTTT.

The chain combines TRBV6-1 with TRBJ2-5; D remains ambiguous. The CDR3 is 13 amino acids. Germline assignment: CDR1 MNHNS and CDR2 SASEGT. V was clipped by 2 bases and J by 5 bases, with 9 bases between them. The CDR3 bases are TGTGCCAGCAGTGAAAGGAATGAGGAGACCCAGTACTTC. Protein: CASSERNEETQYF.

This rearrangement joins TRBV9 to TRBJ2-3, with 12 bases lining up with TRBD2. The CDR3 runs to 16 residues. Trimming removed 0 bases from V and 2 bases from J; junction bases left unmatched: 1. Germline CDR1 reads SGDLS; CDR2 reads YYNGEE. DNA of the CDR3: TGTGCCAGCAGCGTAGGGACTAGCGGGGTCACAGATACGCAGTATTTT. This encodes CASSVGTSGVTDTQYF.

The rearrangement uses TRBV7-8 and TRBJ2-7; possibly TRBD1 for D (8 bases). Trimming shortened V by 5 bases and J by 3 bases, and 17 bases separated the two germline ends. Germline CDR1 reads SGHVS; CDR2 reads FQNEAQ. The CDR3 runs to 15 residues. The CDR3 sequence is CASSPQGGPYYEQYF. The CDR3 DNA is TGTGCCAGCAGCCCACAGGGGGGGCCTTACTACGAGCAGTACTTC.

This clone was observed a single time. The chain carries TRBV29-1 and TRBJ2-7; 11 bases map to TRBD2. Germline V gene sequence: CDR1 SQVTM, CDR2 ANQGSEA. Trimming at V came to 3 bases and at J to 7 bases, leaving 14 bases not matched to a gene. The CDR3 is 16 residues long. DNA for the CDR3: TGCAGCGTTGAGTTTGCTAGCGGGGGGCGTTCGGTAGAGCAGTACTTC. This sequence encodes CSVEFASGGRSVEQYF.

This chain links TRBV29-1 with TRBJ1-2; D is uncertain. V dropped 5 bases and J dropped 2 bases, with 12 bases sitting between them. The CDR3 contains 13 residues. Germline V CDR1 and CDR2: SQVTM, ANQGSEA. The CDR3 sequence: CSVSDGRNYGYTF. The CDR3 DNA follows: TGCAGCGTTTCCGACGGACGAAACTATGGCTACACCTTC.

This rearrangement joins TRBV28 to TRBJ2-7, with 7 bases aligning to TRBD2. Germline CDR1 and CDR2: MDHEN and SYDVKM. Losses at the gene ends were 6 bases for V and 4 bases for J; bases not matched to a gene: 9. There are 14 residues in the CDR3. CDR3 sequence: CASRPPGGSYEQYF. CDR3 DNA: TGTGCCAGCAGACCGCCCGGCGGGAGTTACGAGCAGTACTTC.

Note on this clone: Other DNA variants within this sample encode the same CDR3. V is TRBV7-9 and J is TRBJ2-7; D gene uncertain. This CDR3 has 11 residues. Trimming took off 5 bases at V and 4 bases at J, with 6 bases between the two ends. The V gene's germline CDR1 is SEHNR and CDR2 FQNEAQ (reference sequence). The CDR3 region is CASSLQYEQYF. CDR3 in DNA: TGTGCCAGCAGCCTCCAATACGAGCAGTACTTC.

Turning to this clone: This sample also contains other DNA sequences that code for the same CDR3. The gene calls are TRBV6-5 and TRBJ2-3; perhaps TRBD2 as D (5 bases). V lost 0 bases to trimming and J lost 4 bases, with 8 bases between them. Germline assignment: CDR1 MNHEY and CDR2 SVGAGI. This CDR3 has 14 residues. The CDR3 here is CASSYSIGADTQYF. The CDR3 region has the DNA TGTGCCAGCAGTTACTCGATCGGGGCAGATACGCAGTATTTT.

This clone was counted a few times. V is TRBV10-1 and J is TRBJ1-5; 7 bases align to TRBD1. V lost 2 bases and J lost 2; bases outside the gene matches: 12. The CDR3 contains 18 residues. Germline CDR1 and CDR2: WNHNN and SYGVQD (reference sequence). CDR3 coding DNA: TGCGCCAGCAGTGAGCCGAAATCACAGGGGCCAGGCAATCAGCCCCAGCATTTT. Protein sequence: CASSEPKSQGPGNQPQHF.

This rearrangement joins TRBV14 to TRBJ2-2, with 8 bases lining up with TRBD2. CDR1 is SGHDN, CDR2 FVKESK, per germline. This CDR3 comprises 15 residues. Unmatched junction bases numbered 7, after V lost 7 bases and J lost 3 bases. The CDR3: CASTLTGGDTGELFF. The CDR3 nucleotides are TGTGCCAGCACCCTCACGGGGGGGGACACCGGGGAGCTGTTTTTT.

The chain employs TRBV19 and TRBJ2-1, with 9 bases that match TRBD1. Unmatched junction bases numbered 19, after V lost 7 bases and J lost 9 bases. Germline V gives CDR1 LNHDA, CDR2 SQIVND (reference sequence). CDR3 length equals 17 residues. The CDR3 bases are TGTGCCAGTACCAACATTAAACGGGACAGGGTAGTTAGTGAGCAGTTCTTC. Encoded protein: CASTNIKRDRVVSEQFF.

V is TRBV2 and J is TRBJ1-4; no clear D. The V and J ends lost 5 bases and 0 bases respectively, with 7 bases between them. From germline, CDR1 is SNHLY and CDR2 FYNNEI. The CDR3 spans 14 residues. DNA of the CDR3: TGTGCCAGCAGTATGGGAGCAACTAATGAAAAACTGTTTTTT. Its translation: CASSMGATNEKLFF.

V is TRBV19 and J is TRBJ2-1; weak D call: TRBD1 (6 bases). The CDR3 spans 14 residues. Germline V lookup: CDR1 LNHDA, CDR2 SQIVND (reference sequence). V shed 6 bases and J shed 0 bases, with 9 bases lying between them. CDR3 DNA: TGTGCCAGTAGACAGGGCGGCTCCTACAATGAGCAGTTCTTC. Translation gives CASRQGGSYNEQFF.

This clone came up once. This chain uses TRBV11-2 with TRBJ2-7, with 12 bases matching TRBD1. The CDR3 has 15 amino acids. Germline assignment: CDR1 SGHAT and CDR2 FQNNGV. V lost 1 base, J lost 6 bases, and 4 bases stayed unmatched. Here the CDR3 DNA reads TGTGCCAGCAGCTTAGTTGGGACAGGGGGCATCGAGCAGTACTTC. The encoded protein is CASSLVGTGGIEQYF.

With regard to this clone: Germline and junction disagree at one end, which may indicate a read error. The chain's CDR3 is CASSLGGGENIQYF. In DNA, the CDR3 is TGTGCCAGCAGTTTGGGAGGTGGTGAAAACATTCAGTACTTC. The chain recombines TRBV5-4 with TRBJ2-4; possible D gene TRBD2, 6 bases. This CDR3 has 14 amino acids. Germline CDR1 reads SGHNT; CDR2 reads YYREEE (reference sequence). Using reference TRBV5-4 and TRBJ2-4 for the parts outside the CDR3, the full variable domain is ETGVTQSPTHLIKTRGQQVTLRCSSQSGHNTVSWYQQALGQGPQFIFQYYREEENGRGNFPPRFSGLQFPNYSSELNVNALELDDSALYLCASSLGGGENIQYFGAGTRLSVL.

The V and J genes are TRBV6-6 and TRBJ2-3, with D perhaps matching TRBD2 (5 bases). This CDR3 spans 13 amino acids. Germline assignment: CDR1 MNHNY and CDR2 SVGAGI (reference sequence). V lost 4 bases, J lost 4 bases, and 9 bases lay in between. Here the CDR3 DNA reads TGTGCCAGCAGTTTCCCACTAGCAGATACGCAGTATTTT. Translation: CASSFPLADTQYF.

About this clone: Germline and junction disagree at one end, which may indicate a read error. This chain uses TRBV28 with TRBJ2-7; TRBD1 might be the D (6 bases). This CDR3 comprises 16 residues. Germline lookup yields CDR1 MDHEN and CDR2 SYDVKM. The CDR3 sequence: CASSLQGDPGHPTSDF. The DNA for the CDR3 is TGTGCCAGCAGTTTGCAAGGGGATCCGGGACATCCGACTTCGGACTTC.

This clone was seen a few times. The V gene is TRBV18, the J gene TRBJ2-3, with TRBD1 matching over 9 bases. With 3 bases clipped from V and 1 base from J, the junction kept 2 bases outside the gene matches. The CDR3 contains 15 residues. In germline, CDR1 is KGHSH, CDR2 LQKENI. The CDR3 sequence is CASSPRDRGTDTQYF. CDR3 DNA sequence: TGTGCCAGCTCACCCCGGGACAGGGGCACAGATACGCAGTATTTT.

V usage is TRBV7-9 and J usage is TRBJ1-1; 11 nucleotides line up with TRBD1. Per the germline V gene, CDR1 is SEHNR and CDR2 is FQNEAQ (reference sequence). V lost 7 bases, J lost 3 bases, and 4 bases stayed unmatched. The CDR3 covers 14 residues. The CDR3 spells CASTPGQGDTEAFF. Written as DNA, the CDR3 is TGTGCCAGCACCCCGGGACAGGGGGACACTGAAGCTTTCTTT.

DNA of the CDR3: TGTGCCAGCAGCGGTCTCGACGGACCCACTGAAGCTTTCTTT. It codes for CASSGLDGPTEAFF. V and J are TRBV5-6 and TRBJ1-1; D remains unclear. The germline gives CDR1 SGHDT, CDR2 YYEEEE. V lost 4 bases to trimming and J lost 4 bases, with 14 bases between them. The length of the CDR3 is 14 residues.

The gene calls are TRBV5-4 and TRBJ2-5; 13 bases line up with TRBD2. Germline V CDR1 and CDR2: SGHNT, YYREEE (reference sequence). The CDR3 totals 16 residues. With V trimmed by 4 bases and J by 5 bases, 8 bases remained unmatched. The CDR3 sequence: CASSPTGLAGWETQYF. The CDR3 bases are TGTGCCAGCAGCCCTACGGGACTAGCGGGGTGGGAGACCCAGTACTTC. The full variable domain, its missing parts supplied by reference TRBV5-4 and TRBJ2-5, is ETGVTQSPTHLIKTRGQQVTLRCSSQSGHNTVSWYQQALGQGPQFIFQYYREEENGRGNFPPRFSGLQFPNYSSELNVNALELDDSALYLCASSPTGLAGWETQYFGPGTRLLVL.

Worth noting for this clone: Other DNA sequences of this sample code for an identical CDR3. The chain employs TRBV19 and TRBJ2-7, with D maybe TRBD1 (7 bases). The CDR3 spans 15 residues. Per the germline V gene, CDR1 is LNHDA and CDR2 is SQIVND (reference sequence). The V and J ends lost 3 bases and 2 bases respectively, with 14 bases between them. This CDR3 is CASSILAGGTYEQYF. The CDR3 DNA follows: TGTGCCAGTAGTATCCTGGCAGGGGGGACCTACGAGCAGTACTTC.